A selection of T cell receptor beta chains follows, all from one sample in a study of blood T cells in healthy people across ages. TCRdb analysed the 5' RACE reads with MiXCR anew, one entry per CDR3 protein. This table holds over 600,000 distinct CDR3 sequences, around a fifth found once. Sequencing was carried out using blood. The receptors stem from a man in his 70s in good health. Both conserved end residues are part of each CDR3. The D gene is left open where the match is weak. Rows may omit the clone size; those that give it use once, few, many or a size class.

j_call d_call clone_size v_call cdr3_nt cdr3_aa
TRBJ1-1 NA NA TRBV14 TGTGCCAGCAGCCAAGATTTTGCCCCACCGAACACTGAAGCTTTCTTT CASSQDFAPPNTEAFF
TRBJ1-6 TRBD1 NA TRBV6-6 TGTGCCAGCCATATGACAGGGGGCTCCTATAATTCACCCCTCCACTTT CASHMTGGSYNSPLHF
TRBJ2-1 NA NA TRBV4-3 TGCGCCAGCAGCCAACAAAATGAGCAGTTCTTC CASSQQNEQFF
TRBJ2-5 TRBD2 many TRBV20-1 TGCAGTGCTAGAGATAGTTCGAAAAGCGGGAGTTCGGAGACCCAGTACTTC CSARDSSKSGSSETQYF
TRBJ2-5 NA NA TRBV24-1 TGTGCCACCAGTGATTTCCGGGAGACCCAGTACTTC CATSDFRETQYF
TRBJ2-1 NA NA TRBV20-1 TGCAGTGCTAGAGACATAAAAAAAGCCTACAATGAGCAGTTCTTC CSARDIKKAYNEQFF
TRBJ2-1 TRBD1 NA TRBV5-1 TGCGCCAGCAGCATGGACGGGACAGGTAGCAATGAGCAGTTCTTC CASSMDGTGSNEQFF
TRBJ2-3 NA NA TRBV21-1 TGTGCCAGCAGCAAAAGAAGGGAGAGCCTAGCGGGACATACGCAGTATTTT CASSKRRESLAGHTQYF
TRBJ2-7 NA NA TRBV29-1 TGCAGCGCGATAAAAGACTACGAGCAGTACTTC CSAIKDYEQYF
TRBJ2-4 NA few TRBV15 TGTGCCACCAGCAGAGACCCAGGGTCAAGAAACATTCAGTACTTC CATSRDPGSRNIQYF
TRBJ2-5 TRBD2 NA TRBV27 TGTGCCAGCAGTTTCTCTAGCGGGAGGGCCGAAGAGACCCAGTACTTC CASSFSSGRAEETQYF
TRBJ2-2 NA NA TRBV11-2 TGTGCCAGCAGCTTATCTAGTACTAGCCGCACCGGGGAGCTGTTTTTT CASSLSSTSRTGELFF
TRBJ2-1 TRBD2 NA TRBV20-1 TGCAGTGCTAGACCGGGACTAGTATTTAATGAGCAGTTCTTC CSARPGLVFNEQFF
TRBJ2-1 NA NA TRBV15 TGTGCCACCAGGGTTGATAGGTCCGGGAGAAATGAGCGGTTCTTC CATRVDRSGRNERFF
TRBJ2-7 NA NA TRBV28 TGTGCCAGCAGTGTCGCGGGACGGGCTTTCTCCCACGAGCAGTACTTC CASSVAGRAFSHEQYF
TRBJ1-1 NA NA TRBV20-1 TGCAGTGCTGGAAATTCCGAAAAGGGTTTGAACACTGAAGCTTTCTTT CSAGNSEKGLNTEAFF
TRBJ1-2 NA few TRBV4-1 TGCGCCAGCAGCCAAGAAGAGAGTCCGATTCTCTATGGCTACACCTTC CASSQEESPILYGYTF
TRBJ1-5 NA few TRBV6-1 TGTGCCAGCGACAATAGCAATCAGCCCCAGCATTTT CASDNSNQPQHF
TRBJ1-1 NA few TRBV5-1 TGCGCCAGCAGCTTCTCACGGGTACCCCATGAAGCTTTCTTT CASSFSRVPHEAFF
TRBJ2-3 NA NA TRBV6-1 TGTGCCAGCAGTGCCGGGGATAGAGGCCGCACAGATACGCAGTATTTT CASSAGDRGRTDTQYF
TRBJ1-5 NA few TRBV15 TGTGCCACCAGCAGAGATGGCGATCCGAATCAGCCCCAGCATTTT CATSRDGDPNQPQHF
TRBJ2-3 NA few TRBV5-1 TGCGCCAGCAGCTTGGAGGGAGAGGGCGCGTTGGATACGCAGTATTTT CASSLEGEGALDTQYF
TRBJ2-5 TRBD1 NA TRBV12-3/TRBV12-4 TGTGCCAGCAGTTTTAGGGACAGGGTGATAGAGACCCAGTACTTC CASSFRDRVIETQYF
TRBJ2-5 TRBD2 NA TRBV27 TGTGCCAGCAGTGAGCAACTAGCGGGAGCCCCACAGACCCAGTACTTC CASSEQLAGAPQTQYF
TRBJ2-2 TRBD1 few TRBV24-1 TGTGCCACCAGTGATACACCGGGACAGGGGCTAAAGAACACCGGGGAGCTGTTTTTT CATSDTPGQGLKNTGELFF